What follows describes a single T cell receptor (beta chain). This likely comes from a read error, as the CDR3 has no conserved phenylalanine or tryptophan at its end. The data were taken from a study of Graves' ophthalmopathy and Graves' hyperthyroidism. Beta-chain TCR CDR3 regions were amplified from RNA transcripts. An initial RT-PCR round employing HTBI primers preceded a second-round multiplex PCR. TCRdb re-called the multiplex PCR reads with MiXCR, one entry per CDR3 protein. The data hold hundreds of thousands of distinct CDR3 sequences, with around 15% observed a single time. Source material: blood. The TCR sequence derives from a young woman with Graves' ophthalmopathy.

CDR3 residues: CASSLAGYGYTC. The CDR3 DNA reads as TGTGCCAGCAGTTTGGCTGGGTATGGCTACACCTGC. The V gene is TRBV12-3 or TRBV12-4, the J gene TRBJ1-2, with D uncertain. Trimming shortened V by 3 bases and J by 5 bases, and 7 bases separated the two germline ends. CDR3 length: 12 amino acids.